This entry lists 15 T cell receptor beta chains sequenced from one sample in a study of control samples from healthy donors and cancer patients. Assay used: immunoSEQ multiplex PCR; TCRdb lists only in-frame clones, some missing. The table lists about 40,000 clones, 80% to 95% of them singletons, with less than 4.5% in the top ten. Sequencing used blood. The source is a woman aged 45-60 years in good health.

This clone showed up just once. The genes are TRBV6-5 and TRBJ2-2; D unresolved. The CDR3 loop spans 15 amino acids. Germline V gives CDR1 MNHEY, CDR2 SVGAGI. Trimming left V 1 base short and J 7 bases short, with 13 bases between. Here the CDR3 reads CASSYWAWEDGELFF. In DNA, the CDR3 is TGTGCCAGCAGTTACTGGGCTTGGGAAGACGGGGAGCTGTTTTTT.

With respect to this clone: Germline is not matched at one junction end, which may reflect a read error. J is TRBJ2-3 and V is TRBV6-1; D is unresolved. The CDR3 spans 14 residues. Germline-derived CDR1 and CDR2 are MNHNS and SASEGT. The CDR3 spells CASREGLSTDTQYF. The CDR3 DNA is TGTGCCAGCAGAGAAGGATTAAGCACAGATACGCAGTATTTT.

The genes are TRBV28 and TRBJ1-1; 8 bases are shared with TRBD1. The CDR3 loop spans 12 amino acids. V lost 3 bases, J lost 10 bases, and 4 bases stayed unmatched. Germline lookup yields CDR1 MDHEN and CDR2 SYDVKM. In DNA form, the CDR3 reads TGTGCCAGCAGTTTCCCTACAGGGGGAGCTTTCTTT. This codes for CASSFPTGGAFF.

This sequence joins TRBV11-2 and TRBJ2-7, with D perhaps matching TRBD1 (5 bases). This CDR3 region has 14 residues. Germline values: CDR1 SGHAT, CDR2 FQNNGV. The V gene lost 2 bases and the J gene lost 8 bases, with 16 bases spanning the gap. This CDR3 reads CASSLSTGAEQQYF. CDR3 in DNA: TGTGCCAGCAGCTTATCCACAGGAGCCGAGCAGCAGTACTTC. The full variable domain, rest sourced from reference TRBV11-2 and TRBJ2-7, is EAGVAQSPRYKIIEKRQSVAFWCNPISGHATLYWYQQILGQGPKLLIQFQNNGVVDDSQLPKDRFSAERLKGVDSTLKIQPAKLEDSAVYLCASSLSTGAEQQYFGPGTRLTVT.

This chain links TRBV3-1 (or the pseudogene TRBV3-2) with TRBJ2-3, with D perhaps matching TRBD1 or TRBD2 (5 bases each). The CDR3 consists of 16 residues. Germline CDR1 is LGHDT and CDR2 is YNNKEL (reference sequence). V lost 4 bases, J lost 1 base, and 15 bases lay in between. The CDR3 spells CASSPLAGARTDTQYF. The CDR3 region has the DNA TGTGCCAGCAGCCCCCTAGCCGGGGCCCGCACAGATACGCAGTATTTT.

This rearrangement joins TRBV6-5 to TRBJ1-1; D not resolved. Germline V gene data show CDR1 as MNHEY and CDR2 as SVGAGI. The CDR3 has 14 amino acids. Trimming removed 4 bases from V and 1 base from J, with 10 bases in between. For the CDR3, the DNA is TGTGCCAGCAGTTCTTACCGCGGGAACACTGAAGCTTTCTTT. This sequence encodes CASSSYRGNTEAFF.

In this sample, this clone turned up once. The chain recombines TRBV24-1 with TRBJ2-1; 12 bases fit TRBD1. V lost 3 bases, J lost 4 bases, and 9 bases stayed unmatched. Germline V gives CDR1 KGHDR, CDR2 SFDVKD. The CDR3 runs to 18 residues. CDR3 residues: CATSDPGTGGGRYNEQFF. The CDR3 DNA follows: TGTGCCACCAGTGATCCAGGGACAGGGGGCGGACGATACAATGAGCAGTTCTTC.

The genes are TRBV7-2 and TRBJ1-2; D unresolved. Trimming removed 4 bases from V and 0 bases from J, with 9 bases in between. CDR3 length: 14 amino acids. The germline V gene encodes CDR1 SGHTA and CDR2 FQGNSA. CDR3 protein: CASSSDLANYGYTF. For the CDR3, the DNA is TGTGCCAGCAGCTCCGACCTAGCTAACTATGGCTACACCTTC.

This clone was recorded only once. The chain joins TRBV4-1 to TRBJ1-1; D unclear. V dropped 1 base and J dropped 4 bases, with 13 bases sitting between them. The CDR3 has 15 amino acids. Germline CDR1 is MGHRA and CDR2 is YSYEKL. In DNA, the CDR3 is TGCGCCAGCAGCCAAGCTCCCACAGTGGGCACTGAAGCTTTCTTT. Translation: CASSQAPTVGTEAFF.

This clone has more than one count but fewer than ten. The CDR3 sequence: CASSGRGGGQETQYF. DNA of the CDR3: TGTGCCAGCAGCGGCAGAGGAGGGGGACAAGAGACCCAGTACTTC. This rearrangement joins TRBV9 to TRBJ2-5; either TRBD1 or TRBD2 may fit D (6 bases each). This CDR3 spans 15 amino acids. Trimming pared 3 bases from V and 2 bases from J, leaving 14 bases between. CDR1 is SGDLS and CDR2 is YYNGEE in the germline V gene.

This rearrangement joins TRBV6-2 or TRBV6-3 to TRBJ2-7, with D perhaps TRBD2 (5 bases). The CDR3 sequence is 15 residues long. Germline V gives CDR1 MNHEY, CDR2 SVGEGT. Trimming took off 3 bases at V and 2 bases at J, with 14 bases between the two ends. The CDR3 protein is CASSYDTGYPYEQYF. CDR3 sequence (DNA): TGTGCCAGCAGTTATGATACGGGGTACCCCTACGAGCAGTACTTC.

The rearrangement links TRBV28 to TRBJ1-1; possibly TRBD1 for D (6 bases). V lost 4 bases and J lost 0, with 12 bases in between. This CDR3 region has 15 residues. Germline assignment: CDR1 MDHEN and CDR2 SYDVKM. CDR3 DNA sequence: TGTGCCAGCAGTTACCCGGGACAAGTGAACACTGAAGCTTTCTTT. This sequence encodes CASSYPGQVNTEAFF.

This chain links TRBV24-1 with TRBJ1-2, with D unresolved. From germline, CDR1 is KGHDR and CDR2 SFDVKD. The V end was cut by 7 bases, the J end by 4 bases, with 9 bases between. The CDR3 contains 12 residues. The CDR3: CATSRAAYGYTF. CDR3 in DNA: TGTGCCACCAGCCGGGCCGCCTATGGCTACACCTTC.

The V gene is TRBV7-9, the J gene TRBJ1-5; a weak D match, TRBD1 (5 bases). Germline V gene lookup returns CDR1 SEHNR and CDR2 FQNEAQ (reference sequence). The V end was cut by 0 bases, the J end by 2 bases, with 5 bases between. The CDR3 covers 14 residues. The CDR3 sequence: CASSLAGGNQPQHF. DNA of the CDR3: TGTGCCAGCAGCTTAGCAGGGGGCAATCAGCCCCAGCATTTT.

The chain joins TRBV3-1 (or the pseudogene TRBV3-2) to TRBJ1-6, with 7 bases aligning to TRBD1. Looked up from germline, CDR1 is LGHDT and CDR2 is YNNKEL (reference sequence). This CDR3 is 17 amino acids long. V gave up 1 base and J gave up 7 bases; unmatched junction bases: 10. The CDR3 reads CASSQAKGTAANSPLHF. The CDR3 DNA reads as TGTGCCAGCAGCCAAGCAAAAGGGACAGCCGCCAATTCACCCCTCCACTTT.